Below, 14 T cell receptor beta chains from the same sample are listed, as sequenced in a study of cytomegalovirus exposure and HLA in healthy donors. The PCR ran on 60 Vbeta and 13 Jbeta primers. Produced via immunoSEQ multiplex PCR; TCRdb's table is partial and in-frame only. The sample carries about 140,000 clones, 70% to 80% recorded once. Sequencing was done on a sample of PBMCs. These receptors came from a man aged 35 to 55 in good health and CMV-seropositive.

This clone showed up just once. For the CDR3, the DNA is TGTGCCAGCCGCCGGGACAGGGGGATCCATGGCTACACCTTC. This codes for CASRRDRGIHGYTF. The chain joins TRBV2 to TRBJ1-2; 11 positions agree with TRBD1. V shed 8 bases and J 6 bases; nucleotides not matched to a gene: 8. This CDR3 contains 14 residues. The germline V gene has CDR1 SNHLY and CDR2 FYNNEI. Supplemented by reference TRBV2 and TRBJ1-2, the full variable domain reads EPEVTQTPSHQVTQMGQEVILRCVPISNHLYFYWYRQILGQKVEFLVSFYNNEISEKSEIFDDQFSVERPDGSNFTLKIRSTKLEDSAMYFCASRRDRGIHGYTFGSGTRLTVV.

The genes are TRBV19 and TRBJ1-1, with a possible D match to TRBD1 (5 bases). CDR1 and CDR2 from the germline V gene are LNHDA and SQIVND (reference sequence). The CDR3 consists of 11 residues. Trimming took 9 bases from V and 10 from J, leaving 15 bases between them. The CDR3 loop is CASADSQGAFF. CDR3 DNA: TGTGCCAGCGCTGACAGCCAGGGAGCTTTCTTT.

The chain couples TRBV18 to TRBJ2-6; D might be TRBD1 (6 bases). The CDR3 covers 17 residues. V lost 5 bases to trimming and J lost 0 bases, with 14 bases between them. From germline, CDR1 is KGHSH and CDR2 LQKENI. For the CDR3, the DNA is TGTGCCAGCTCAGCAGGGGCGCCACGCTCTGGGGCCAACGTCCTGACTTTC. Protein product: CASSAGAPRSGANVLTF.

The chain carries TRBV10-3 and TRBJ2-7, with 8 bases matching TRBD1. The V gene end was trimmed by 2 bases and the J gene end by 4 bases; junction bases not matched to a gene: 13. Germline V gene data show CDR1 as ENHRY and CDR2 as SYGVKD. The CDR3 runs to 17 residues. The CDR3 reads CAISEPSLPGGRYEQYF. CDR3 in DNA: TGTGCCATCAGTGAGCCTTCATTGCCAGGGGGCAGGTACGAGCAGTACTTC.

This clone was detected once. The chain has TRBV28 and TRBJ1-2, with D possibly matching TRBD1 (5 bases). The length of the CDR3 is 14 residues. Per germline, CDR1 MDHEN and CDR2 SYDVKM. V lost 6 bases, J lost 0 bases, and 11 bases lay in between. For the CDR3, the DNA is TGTGCCAGCAGGGGGGGAACAACTAACTATGGCTACACCTTC. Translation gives CASRGGTTNYGYTF.

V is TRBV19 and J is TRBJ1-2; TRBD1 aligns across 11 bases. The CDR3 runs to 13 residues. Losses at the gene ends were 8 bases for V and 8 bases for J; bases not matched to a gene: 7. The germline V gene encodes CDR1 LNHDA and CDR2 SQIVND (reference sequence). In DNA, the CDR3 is TGTGCCAGTGACCTAGGGACAGGGGGAGGCTACACCTTC. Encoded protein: CASDLGTGGGYTF.

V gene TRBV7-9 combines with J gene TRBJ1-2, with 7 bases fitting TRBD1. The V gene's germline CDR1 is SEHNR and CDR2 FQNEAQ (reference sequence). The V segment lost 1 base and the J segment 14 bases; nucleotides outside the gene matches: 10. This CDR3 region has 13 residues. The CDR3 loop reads CASSLEGQTSQTF. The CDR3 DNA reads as TGTGCCAGCAGCTTAGAGGGACAGACTTCCCAAACCTTC.

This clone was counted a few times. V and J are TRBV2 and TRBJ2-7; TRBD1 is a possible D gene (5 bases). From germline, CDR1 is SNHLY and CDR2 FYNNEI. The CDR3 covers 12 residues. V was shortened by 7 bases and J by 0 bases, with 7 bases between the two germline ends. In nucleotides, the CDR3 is TGTGCCAGCAAAGGGGACTCCTACGAGCAGTACTTC. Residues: CASKGDSYEQYF.

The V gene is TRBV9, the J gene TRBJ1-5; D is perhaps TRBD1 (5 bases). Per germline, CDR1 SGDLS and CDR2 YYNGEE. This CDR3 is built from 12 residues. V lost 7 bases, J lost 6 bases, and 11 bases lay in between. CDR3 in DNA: TGTGCCAGCGGAAGGGGCAGTCAGCCCCAGCATTTT. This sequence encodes CASGRGSQPQHF.

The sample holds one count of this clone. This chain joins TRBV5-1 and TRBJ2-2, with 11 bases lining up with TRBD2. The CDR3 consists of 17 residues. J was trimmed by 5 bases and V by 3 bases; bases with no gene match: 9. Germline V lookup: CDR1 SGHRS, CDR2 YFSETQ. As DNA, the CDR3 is TGCGCCAGCAGCTGGCCCACTAGCGGGGGAACTACCGGGGAGCTGTTTTTT. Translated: CASSWPTSGGTTGELFF.

The CDR3 loop reads CASSSPVASGKYEQYF. Here the CDR3 DNA reads TGTGCCAGCAGCTCTCCGGTTGCTAGCGGGAAGTACGAGCAGTACTTC. This chain uses TRBV5-6 with TRBJ2-7, with TRBD2 matching 9 bases. The germline V gene encodes CDR1 SGHDT and CDR2 YYEEEE. This CDR3 comprises 16 residues. The V gene end was trimmed by 3 bases and the J gene end by 4 bases; junction bases not matched to a gene: 11.

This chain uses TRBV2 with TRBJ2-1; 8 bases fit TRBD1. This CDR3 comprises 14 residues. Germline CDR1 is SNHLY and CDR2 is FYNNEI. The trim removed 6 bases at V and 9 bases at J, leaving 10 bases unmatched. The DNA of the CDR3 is TGTGCCAGCAGCCGGCAGGGGGCTACTGGTGAGCAGTTCTTC. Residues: CASSRQGATGEQFF.

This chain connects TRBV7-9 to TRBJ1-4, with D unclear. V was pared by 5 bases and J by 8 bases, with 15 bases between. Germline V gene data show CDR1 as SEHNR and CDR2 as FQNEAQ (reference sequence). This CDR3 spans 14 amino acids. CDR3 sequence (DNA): TGTGCCAGCAGCGCCGGGTCACGGGGAGAAAAACTGTTTTTT. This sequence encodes CASSAGSRGEKLFF.

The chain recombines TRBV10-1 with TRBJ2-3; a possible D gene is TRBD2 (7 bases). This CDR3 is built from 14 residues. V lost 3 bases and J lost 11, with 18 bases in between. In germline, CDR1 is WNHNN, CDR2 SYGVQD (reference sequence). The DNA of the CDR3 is TGCGCCAGCAGTGATGGCGGGGGCCTGGGGTGGCAGTATTTT. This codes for CASSDGGGLGWQYF.